The sequence of this T cell receptor (beta chain) was determined in a study of blood T cell repertoires in COVID-19. This table comes from immunoSEQ multiplex PCR, and its TCRdb copy is limited to in-frame clones, with some not included. The table has under 300,000 clones, under 90% seen once. The specimen was peripheral blood. The sequence came from a woman in her forties who had recovered from COVID-19.

The CDR3 region is CAWARRAGHEQYF. The CDR3 DNA sequence: TGTGCCTGGGCCAGAAGGGCGGGCCACGAGCAGTACTTC. V is TRBV30 and J is TRBJ2-7, with D maybe TRBD2 (5 bases). CDR1 GTSNPN and CDR2 SVGIG come from the germline V gene (reference sequence). The CDR3 is 13 amino acids. With 5 bases removed from V and 5 bases from J, the gap between germline ends came to 16 bases.